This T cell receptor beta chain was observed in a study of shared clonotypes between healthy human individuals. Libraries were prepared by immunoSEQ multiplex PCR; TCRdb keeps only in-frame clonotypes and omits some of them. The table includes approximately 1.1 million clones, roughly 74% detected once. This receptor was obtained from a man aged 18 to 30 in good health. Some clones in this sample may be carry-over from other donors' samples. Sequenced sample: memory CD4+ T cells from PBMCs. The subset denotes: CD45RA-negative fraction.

The CDR3 loop reads CASKAYNQPQHF. The CDR3 DNA sequence: TGTGCCAGTAAGGCTTACAATCAGCCCCAGCATTTT. The gene calls are TRBV19 and TRBJ1-5; D is undetermined. Trimming left V 7 bases short and J 3 bases short, with 7 bases between. Germline assignment: CDR1 LNHDA and CDR2 SQIVND (reference sequence). This CDR3 has 12 amino acids.